This TCR beta chain was identified during a study of CD8+CD57+ T cells in acquired aplastic anemia (dated by TCRdb to the late 2010s). Notes on the research overall: DNA extracted from sorted CD4+ and CD8+ cells had a mean of approximately 3.3 ug, with a range of about 0.19 to 30 ug. CD8+CD57+ expansion was defined as frequency above the mean frequency observed in healthy subjects.

The sample holds many counts of this clonotype. No antigen is known for it. No much larger clone is present one base from it, and per-base qualities are unavailable. Reading from cysteine to phenylalanine, the CDR3 counts 14 amino acids. The DNA shown is the 42-base CDR3, in frame from base 1. From the germline V gene, CDR1 is SNHLY and CDR2 is FYNNEI. The germline ends are 12 bases apart after V is trimmed by 4 bases and J by 5 bases. Beyond this particular receptor, the publication reports: No significant difference in CD8+ Simpson's diversity was found between patients and healthy controls (P=0.060). Twenty-nine CD8+ CDR3 sequences were shared between patients and controls but appeared highly expressed in patients and within their immunodominant clones.

The patients picked for sequencing were ones in whom flow cytometry had shown an expansion of CD8+CD57+ cells. All patients had severe acquired aplastic anemia diagnosed by International Study of Aplastic Anemia and Agranulocytosis and Camitta criteria. No therapy had been received by the patients at the time of blood sampling. The study deep-sequenced TCR repertoires of sorted CD4+ and CD8+ blood T cells from severe aplastic anemia patients and healthy subjects. Patients were enrolled in the USA under clinicaltrials.gov protocols 00001620, 01623167, 00001397, 00071045, 00081523 and 00961064. Ficoll-Paque density gradient centrifugation was used to isolate peripheral blood mononuclear cells. Before DNA extraction, CD4+ and CD8+ T cells were sorted with FACS or magnetic beads. Genomic DNA was used as template for profiling of TCR beta VDJ combinations and CDR3 sequences. An Illumina HiSeq 2000 was the platform used for TCR repertoire sequencing. In the authors' own workflow: Repertoires were assessed using TRBV/TRBJ rearrangement plots, CDR3 size and DJ length profiles, and Simpson's diversity index. Whichever DNA sequence was most abundant in the deep sequencing data was defined as the immunodominant clone. CDR3 amino acid sequences were screened for sharing across subjects and were compared with published repertoires and the VDJdb database. The public reads were reanalyzed by TCRdb: fastp trimming at Q25, MiXCR alignment, in-frame beta chains only. Identical CDR3 proteins give one entry, which carries the most common genes and DNA. None of the V and J calls come from the authors' own analysis; TCRdb made them. Across this sample there are 150,000 to 200,000 distinct CDR3 sequences, with less than 50% seen only once. Of the sample, 25% to 35% is held by the ten largest clones.

The rearranged chain carries TRBV2 and TRBJ2-1, with the D gene too uncertain to name. Sequencing used sorted CD4+, CD8+, or CD8+CD57+ T cells (not recorded which) from PBMCs. The receptor's source is a human donor with aplastic anemia. DNA sequence: TGTGCCAGCAGTGGGCCTAGTAGAGACAATGAGCAGTTCTTC. Its protein product is CASSGPSRDNEQFF.